This T cell receptor (beta chain) is drawn from a study of blood T cell repertoires in COVID-19 (dated by TCRdb to about 2020). Describing the broader study: Samples covering the acute and convalescent phases of COVID-19 were provided by collaborators in the United States, Italy and Spain. The prospective study material was composed of cDNA or gDNA derived from T cells, B-cell-depleted T cells, or PBMCs. Subjects who had been exposed to COVID-19, were actively infected with it, or had recovered from it provided the deeply sampled blood TCRbeta repertoires that made up the dataset. The repertoires were released in a freely available public database intended as a resource for research on the immune response to SARS-CoV-2. The samples were drawn from the first 160 participants of the ongoing ImmuneRACE study and from over a thousand subjects provided by 6 global collaborators. A de-identified subject ID, COVID-19 status, age in years and sex were almost always included in the sample metadata. Where HLA class I and class II types were available, the types were taken from metadata supplied by the sample provider, not from assay-based typing.

Collaborating institutions collected whole blood in K2EDTA tubes following their own protocols. For TCRbeta analysis, collaborators shipped samples as frozen whole blood, isolated PBMCs, or DNA extracted from either of those sample types. From its cysteine to its phenylalanine, the CDR3 spans 14 amino acids. The retained sequence is limited to the CDR3, 42 bases, with the frame set at the first base. V gives up 3 bases and J gives up 1 base, and the segment between their germline ends measures 12 bases. From a lookup of the germline V gene, CDR1 and CDR2 are SQVTM and ANQGSEA. Here is what the overall study found, with its caveats: The quantity of clinical and demographic metadata differed by source and by participant and was supplied without curation.

TCRbeta CDR3 regions were amplified from genomic DNA by means of the immunoSEQ Assay, a bias-controlled multiplex PCR. In the original analysis: The number of nucleated cells in each sample was estimated from the amplification of reference gene primers within the assay. To quantify the absolute abundance of each unique TCRbeta CDR3 rearrangement, sequence reads were collapsed and filtered. For each sample, productive Simpson clonality was calculated as the square root of Simpson's diversity index over productive rearrangements. TCRdb took over this immuneACCESS table, retaining in-frame rearrangements with V and J assigned. Such tables are incomplete; in checked studies, under half of the missing clones stem from an unresolved V gene, and the remainder is unexplained. That table furnishes V, J and clone size, whereas the DNA furnished D and trimming. The sample table contains 120,000 to 150,000 clones; only one count was recorded for about 82% of them. The biggest ten clones account for 3% of the sample.

This clone was found a few times. This receptor's antigen is unknown. No base qualities exist here, and no much larger clone lies one base off it. The sequencing input was peripheral blood. The receptor comes from a woman aged 40 to 50 with active or convalescent COVID-19. The V and J segments used are TRBV29-1 and TRBJ1-1; TRBD1 is perhaps the D gene, given 5 matching bases. The DNA sequence is given as TGCAGCGTTGACAAGGGGCTACCGAACACTGAAGCTTTCTTT. This translates into CSVDKGLPNTEAFF.